This T cell receptor (beta chain) emerged from a study of cytomegalovirus exposure and HLA in healthy donors. Findings and limits, study-wide: An ancestry cluster, one associated with Asian ancestry, reportedly showed fewer N-insertions than the approximately 720-donor mean in a later analysis. Cytomegalovirus association was assigned to about 180 TCR beta chains. A later examination showed that TCR association rates differed by HLA locus, with DRB1 most and HLA-C fewest.

V shed 2 bases, J shed 8 bases, and the junction held 5 bases outside the gene matches. Per germline, CDR1 MNHEY and CDR2 SVGAGI. The CDR3 has 15 residues. This clone was seen only a few times. Antigen: not known. Among the donors, all were healthy bone marrow donors. The PCR made use of 60 Vbeta and 13 Jbeta primers. Libraries were prepared by immunoSEQ multiplex PCR; TCRdb keeps only in-frame clonotypes and omits some of them. Of 75,000 to 95,000 clones listed, approximately 90% are singletons. The gene calls are TRBV6-5 and TRBJ1-6; 8 bases align to TRBD1. This clonotype was sampled from a man in his late teens or twenties in good health and CMV-seronegative. Sequenced sample: PBMCs. This chain's CDR3 is CASSYGDRSHSPLHF. CDR3 DNA: TGTGCCAGCAGTTACGGGGACAGGTCGCATTCACCCCTCCACTTT.